The 7 T cell receptor beta chains reported below all come from one sample, sequenced in a study of blood T cell repertoires in COVID-19. Using immunoSEQ multiplex PCR, the repertoire was profiled, and TCRdb retains in-frame clones only, with some absent. The table shows a few hundred thousand clones, with around 90% occurring only once. The sequencing sample was made of peripheral blood. The receptor source for this set is a man between 60 and 75 years old with acute or convalescent COVID-19.

The J gene is TRBJ2-7, the V gene TRBV5-1; 7 nucleotides line up with TRBD1. Per germline, CDR1 SGHRS and CDR2 YFSETQ. The CDR3 loop spans 14 amino acids. The V gene end was trimmed by 4 bases and the J gene end by 6 bases; junction bases not matched to a gene: 10. CDR3 sequence: CASSQGDLLVEQYF. The CDR3 DNA follows: TGCGCCAGCAGCCAGGGGGACCTCCTTGTCGAGCAGTACTTC.

This clone was recorded only once. The J gene is TRBJ1-4, the V gene TRBV7-9; D is perhaps TRBD1 (5 bases). The germline CDR1 and CDR2 sequences are SEHNR and FQNEAQ (reference sequence). The CDR3 extends over 15 amino acids. Trimming took 5 bases from V and 4 from J, leaving 14 bases between them. CDR3 region: CASSLSGGINEKLFF. The CDR3, as DNA: TGTGCCAGCAGCCTCAGCGGGGGGATTAATGAAAAACTGTTTTTT. Drawing the rest from reference TRBV7-9 and TRBJ1-4, the complete variable domain is DTGVSQNPRHKITKRGQNVTFRCDPISEHNRLYWYRQTLGQGPEFLTYFQNEAQLEKSRLLSDRFSAERPKGSFSTLEIQRTEQGDSAMYLCASSLSGGINEKLFFGSGTQLSVL.

The chain recombines TRBV5-8 with TRBJ1-1; possibly TRBD1 for D (5 bases). CDR1 and CDR2 from the germline V gene are SGHTS and YDEGEE. The V end lost 5 bases, the J end lost 4 bases, and 18 bases lay between the germline ends. CDR3 size: 15 residues. This chain's CDR3 is CASRAGGARGTEAFF. The CDR3, as DNA: TGTGCCAGCAGGGCGGGCGGGGCGAGGGGCACTGAAGCTTTCTTT.

J is TRBJ2-7 and V is TRBV5-5; 9 bases match TRBD1. V lost 0 bases to trimming and J lost 1 base; unmatched junction nucleotides: 5. This CDR3 is 16 amino acids long. Germline V lookup: CDR1 SGHKS, CDR2 YYEKEE (reference sequence). DNA of the CDR3: TGTGCCAGCAGCTTGGGACAGGGGGGTTTTTCCTACGAGCAGTACTTC. Protein: CASSLGQGGFSYEQYF.

V and J are TRBV10-3 and TRBJ2-7, with 10 bases aligning to TRBD2. J was trimmed by 0 bases and V by 4 bases; bases with no gene match: 9. Germline CDR1 ENHRY, CDR2 SYGVKD. The CDR3 runs 17 residues. The CDR3 coding sequence is TGTGCCATCAGTGCTCCTAGCGGGGGCCTCTCCTCCTACGAGCAGTACTTC. The encoded protein is CAISAPSGGLSSYEQYF.

The rearrangement uses TRBV7-3 and TRBJ1-1, with D maybe TRBD1 (6 bases). From germline, CDR1 is SGHTA and CDR2 FQGTGA. The CDR3 is 14 amino acids. V was clipped by 1 base and J by 4 bases, with 10 bases between them. CDR3 nucleotide sequence: TGTGCCAGCAGCTTAAGGGGGCTTGGCACTGAAGCTTTCTTT. Amino acids: CASSLRGLGTEAFF.

The chain joins TRBV9 to TRBJ2-7; 8 bases fit TRBD2. CDR1 and CDR2 (germline): SGDLS, YYNGEE. The CDR3 length is 17 residues. After removal of 4 bases from V and 0 bases from J, the junction contained 12 bases not matched to a gene. The CDR3 sequence: CASSPPPRAGVSYEQYF. The CDR3 DNA sequence: TGTGCCAGCAGCCCACCGCCGAGAGCGGGGGTCTCCTACGAGCAGTACTTC. The full variable domain, its missing parts supplied by reference TRBV9 and TRBJ2-7, is DSGVTQTPKHLITATGQRVTLRCSPRSGDLSVYWYQQSLDQGLQFLIQYYNGEERAKGNILERFSAQQFPDLHSELNLSSLELGDSALYFCASSPPPRAGVSYEQYFGPGTRLTVT.